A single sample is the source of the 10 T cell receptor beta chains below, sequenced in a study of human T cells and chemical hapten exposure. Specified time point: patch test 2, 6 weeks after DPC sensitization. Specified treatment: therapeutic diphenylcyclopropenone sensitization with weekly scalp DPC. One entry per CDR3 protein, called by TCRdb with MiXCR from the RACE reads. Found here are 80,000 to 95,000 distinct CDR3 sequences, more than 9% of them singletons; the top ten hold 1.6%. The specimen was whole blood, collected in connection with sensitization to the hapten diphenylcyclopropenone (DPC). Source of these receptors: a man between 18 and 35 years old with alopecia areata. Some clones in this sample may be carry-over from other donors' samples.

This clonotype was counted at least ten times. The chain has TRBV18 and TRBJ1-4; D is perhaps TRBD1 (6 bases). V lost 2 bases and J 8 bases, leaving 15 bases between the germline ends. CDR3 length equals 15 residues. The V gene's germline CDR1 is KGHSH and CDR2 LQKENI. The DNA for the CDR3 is TGTGCCAGCTCACCATCAGGGGTGCTACCGGAAAAACTGTTTTTT. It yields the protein CASSPSGVLPEKLFF.

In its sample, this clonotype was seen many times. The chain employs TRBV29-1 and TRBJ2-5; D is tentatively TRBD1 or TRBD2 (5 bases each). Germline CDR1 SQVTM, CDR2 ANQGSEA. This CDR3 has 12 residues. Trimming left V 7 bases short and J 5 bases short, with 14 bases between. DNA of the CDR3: TGCAGCGCTTTGAGGGGCGGGGAGACCCAGTACTTC. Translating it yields CSALRGGETQYF.

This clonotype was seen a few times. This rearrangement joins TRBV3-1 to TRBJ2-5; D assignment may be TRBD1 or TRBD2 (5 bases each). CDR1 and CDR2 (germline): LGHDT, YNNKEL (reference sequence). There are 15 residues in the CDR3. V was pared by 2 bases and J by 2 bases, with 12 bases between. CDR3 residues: CASSQMPGAQETQYF. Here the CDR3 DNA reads TGTGCCAGCAGCCAAATGCCCGGGGCACAAGAGACCCAGTACTTC.

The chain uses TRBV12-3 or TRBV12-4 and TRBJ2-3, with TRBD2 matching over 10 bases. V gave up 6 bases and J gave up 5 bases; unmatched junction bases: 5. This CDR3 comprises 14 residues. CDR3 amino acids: CASRPGLALDTQYF. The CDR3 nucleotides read TGTGCCAGCAGACCGGGACTAGCGTTAGATACGCAGTATTTT.

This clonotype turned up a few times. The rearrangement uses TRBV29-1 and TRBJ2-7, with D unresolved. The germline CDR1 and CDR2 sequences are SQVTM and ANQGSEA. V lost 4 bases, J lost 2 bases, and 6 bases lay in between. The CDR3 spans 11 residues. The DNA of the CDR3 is TGCAGCGTTGTCGAGACCTACGAGCAGTACTTC. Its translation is CSVVETYEQYF.

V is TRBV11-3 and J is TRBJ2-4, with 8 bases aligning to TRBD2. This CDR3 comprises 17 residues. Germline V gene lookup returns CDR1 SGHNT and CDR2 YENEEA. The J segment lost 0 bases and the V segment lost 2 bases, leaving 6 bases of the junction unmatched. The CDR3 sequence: CASSLMTSELAKNIQYF. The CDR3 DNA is TGTGCCAGCAGCTTAATGACTAGCGAGCTAGCCAAAAACATTCAGTACTTC.

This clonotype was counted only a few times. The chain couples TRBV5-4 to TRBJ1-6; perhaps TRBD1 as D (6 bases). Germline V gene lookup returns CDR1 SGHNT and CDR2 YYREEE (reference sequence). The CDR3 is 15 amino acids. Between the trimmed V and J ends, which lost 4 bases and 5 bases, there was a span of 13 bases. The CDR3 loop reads CASSLQTGNNSPLHF. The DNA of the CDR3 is TGTGCCAGCAGCCTCCAAACAGGGAATAATTCACCCCTCCACTTT.

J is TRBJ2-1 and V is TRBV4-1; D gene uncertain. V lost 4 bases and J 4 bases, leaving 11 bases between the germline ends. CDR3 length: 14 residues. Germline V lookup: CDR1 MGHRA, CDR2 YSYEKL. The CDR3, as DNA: TGCGCCAGCAGCCCCCTACCCCTTTACAATGAGCAGTTCTTC. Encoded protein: CASSPLPLYNEQFF.

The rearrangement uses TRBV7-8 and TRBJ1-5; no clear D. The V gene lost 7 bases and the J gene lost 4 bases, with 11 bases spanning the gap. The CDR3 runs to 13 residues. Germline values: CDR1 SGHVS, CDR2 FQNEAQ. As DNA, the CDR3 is TGTGCCAGCACCTCCCAGCTGAATCAGCCCCAGCATTTT. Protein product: CASTSQLNQPQHF.

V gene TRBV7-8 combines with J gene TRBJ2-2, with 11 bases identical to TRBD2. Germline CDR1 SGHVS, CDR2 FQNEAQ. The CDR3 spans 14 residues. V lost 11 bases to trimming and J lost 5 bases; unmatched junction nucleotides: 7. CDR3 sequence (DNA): TGTGCCGGAACCACTAGCGGGGGTACCGGGGAGCTGTTTTTT. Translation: CAGTTSGGTGELFF.